This T cell receptor (beta chain) was recovered during a study of ipilimumab plus nivolumab after autologous stem cell transplantation. Clones were read by immunoSEQ multiplex PCR, and TCRdb kept only the in-frame ones, dropping some. The sample contains 15,000 or so clones, roughly 74% of which appear only once. A remark on this clone: The sample carries other DNA sequences with the same CDR3.

In germline, CDR1 is MDHEN, CDR2 SYDVKM. This CDR3 has 13 amino acids. The V and J ends lost 7 bases and 5 bases respectively, with 14 bases between them. Source: PBMCs, taken in a trial of ipilimumab plus nivolumab as post-transplant consolidation. The chain combines TRBV28 with TRBJ1-2, with D uncertain. The TCR originated in a male donor with primary mediastinal lymphoma. DNA of the CDR3: TGTGCCAGCACCCCCCCCGGGGAGTATGGCTACACCTTC. Translation: CASTPPGEYGYTF.